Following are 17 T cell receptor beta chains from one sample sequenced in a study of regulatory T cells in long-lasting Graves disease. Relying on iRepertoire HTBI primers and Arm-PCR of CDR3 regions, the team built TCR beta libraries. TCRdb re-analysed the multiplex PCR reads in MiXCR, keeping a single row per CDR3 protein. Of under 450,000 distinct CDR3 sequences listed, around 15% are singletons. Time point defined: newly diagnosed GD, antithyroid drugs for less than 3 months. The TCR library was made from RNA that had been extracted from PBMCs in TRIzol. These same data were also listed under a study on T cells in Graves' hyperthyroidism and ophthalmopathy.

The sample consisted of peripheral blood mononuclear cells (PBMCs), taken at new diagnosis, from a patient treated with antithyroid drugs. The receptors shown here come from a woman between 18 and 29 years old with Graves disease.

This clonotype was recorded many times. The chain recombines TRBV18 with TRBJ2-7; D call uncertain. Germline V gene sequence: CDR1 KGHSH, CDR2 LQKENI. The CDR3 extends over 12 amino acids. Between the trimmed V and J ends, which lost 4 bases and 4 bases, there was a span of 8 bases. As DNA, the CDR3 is TGTGCCAGCTCACAGCTACCGTACGAGCAGTACTTC. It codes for CASSQLPYEQYF. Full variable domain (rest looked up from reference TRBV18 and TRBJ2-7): NAGVMQNPRHLVRRRGQEARLRCSPMKGHSHVYWYRQLPEEGLKFMVYLQKENIIDESGMPKERFSAEFPKEGPSILRIQQVVRGDSAAYFCASSQLPYEQYFGPGTRLTVT.

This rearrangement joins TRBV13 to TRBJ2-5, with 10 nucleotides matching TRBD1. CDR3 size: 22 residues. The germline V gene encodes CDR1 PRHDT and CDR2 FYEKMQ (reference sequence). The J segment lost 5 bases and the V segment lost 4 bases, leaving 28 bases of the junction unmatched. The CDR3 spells CASSSHTGSGTGAPPSVETQYF. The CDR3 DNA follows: TGTGCCAGCAGCTCACATACGGGCTCCGGGACAGGGGCCCCCCCAAGTGTTGAGACCCAGTACTTC.

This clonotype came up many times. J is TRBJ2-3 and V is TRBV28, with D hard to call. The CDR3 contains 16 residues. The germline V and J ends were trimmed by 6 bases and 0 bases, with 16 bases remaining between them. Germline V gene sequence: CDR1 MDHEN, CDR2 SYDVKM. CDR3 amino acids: CASSLTNPLSTDTQYF. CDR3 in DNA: TGTGCCAGCAGCCTAACCAATCCCCTTAGCACAGATACGCAGTATTTT.

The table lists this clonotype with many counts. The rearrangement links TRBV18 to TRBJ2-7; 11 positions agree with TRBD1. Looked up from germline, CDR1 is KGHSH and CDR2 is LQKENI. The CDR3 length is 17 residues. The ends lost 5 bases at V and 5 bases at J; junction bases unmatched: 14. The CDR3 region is CASSSTLGTGGVHEQYF. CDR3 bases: TGTGCCAGCTCATCCACCCTGGGGACAGGGGGGGTCCACGAGCAGTACTTC.

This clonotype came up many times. CDR3 nucleotide sequence: TGTGCGTCTAAAGGGGTTTGGACTGAAGCTTTCTTT. It translates to CASKGVWTEAFF. The V gene is TRBV30, the J gene TRBJ1-1; maybe TRBD1 (5 bases). CDR3 length equals 12 residues. Germline V gene data show CDR1 as GTSNPN and CDR2 as SVGIG (reference sequence).

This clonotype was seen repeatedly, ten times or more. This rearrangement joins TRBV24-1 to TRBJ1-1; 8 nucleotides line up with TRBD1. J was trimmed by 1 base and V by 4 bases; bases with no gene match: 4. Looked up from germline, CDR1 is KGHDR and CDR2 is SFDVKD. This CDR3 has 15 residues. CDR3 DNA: TGTGCCACCAGTGAAACAGGGGGACAGAACACTGAAGCTTTCTTT. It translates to CATSETGGQNTEAFF.

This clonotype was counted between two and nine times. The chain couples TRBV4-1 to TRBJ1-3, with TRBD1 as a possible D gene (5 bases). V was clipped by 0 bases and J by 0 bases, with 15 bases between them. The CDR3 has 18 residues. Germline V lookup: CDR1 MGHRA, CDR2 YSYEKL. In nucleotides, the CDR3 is TGCGCCAGCAGCCAAGAAGGGGCAGGGCCATCCTCTGGAAACACCATATATTTT. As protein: CASSQEGAGPSSGNTIYF.

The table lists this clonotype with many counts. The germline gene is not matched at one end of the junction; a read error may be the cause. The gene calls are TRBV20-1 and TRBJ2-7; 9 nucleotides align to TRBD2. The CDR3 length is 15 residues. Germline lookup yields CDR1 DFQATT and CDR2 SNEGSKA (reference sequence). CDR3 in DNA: TGCAGTGCTAGAGCGTACGGGACTAGCTCCTCCGAGCAGTACTTC. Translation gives CSARAYGTSSSEQYF.

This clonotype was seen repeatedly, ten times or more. The CDR3 loop is CASSYQTAGNTIYF. Written as DNA, the CDR3 is TGTGCCAGCAGTTACCAGACGGCGGGAAACACCATATATTTT. The chain combines TRBV28 with TRBJ1-3; D ambiguous. The germline V and J ends were trimmed by 4 bases and 4 bases, with 11 bases remaining between them. The CDR3 has 14 residues. Germline values: CDR1 MDHEN, CDR2 SYDVKM.

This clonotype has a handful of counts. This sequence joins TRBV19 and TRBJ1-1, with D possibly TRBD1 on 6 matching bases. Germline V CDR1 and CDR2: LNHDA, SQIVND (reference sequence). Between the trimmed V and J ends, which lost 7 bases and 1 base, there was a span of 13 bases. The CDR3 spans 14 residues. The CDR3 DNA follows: TGTGCCAGTACTTTGTCAGGGGCGAACACTGAAGCTTTCTTT. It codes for CASTLSGANTEAFF.

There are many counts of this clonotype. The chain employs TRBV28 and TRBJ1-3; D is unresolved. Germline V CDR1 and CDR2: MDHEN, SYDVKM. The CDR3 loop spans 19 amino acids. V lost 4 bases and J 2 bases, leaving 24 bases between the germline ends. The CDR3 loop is CASSSNPDFVKGAGNTIYF. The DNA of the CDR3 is TGTGCCAGCAGTTCAAACCCAGACTTTGTTAAGGGAGCTGGAAACACCATATATTTT.

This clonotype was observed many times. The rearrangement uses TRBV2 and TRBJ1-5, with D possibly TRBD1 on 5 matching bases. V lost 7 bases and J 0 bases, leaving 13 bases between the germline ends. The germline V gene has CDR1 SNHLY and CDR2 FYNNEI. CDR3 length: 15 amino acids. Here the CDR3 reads CASTSDSHSNQPQHF. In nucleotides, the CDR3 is TGTGCCAGCACCAGTGACAGCCATAGCAATCAGCCCCAGCATTTT.

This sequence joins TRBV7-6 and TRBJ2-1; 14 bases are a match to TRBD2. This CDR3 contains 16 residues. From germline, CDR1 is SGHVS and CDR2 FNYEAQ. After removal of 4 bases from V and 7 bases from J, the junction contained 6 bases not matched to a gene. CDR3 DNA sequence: TGTGCCAGCAGCTCCGGGACTAGCGGGAGATTGAATGAGCAGTTCTTC. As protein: CASSSGTSGRLNEQFF. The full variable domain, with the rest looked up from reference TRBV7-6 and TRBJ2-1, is GAGVSQSPRYKVTKRGQDVALRCDPISGHVSLYWYRQALGQGPEFLTYFNYEAQQDKSGLPNDRFSAERPEGSISTLTIQRTEQRDSAMYRCASSSGTSGRLNEQFFGPGTRLTVL.

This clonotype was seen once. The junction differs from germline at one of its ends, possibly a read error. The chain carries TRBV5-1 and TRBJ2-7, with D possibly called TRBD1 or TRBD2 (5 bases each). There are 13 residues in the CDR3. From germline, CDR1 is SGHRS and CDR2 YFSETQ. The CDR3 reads CASSLAGGDEPYF. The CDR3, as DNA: TGCGCCAGCAGCTTGGCTGGGGGTGACGAGCCGTACTTC. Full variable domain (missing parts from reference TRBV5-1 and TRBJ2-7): KAGVTQTPRYLIKTRGQQVTLSCSPISGHRSVSWYQQTPGQGLQFLFEYFSETQRNKGNFPGRFSGRQFSNSRSEMNVSTLELGDSALYLCASSLAGGDEPYFGPGTRLTVT.

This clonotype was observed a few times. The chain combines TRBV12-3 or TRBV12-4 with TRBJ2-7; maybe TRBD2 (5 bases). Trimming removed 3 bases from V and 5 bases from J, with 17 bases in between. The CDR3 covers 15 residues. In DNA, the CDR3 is TGTGCCAGCAGTTTGGTGCGGGCCGCCGGCCACGAGCAGTACTTC. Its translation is CASSLVRAAGHEQYF.

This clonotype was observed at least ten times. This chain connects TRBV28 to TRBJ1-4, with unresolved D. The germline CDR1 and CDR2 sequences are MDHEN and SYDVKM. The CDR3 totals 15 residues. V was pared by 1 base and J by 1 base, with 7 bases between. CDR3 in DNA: TGTGCCAGCAGTTTATTGGGTGTAACTAATGAAAAACTGTTTTTT. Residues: CASSLLGVTNEKLFF.

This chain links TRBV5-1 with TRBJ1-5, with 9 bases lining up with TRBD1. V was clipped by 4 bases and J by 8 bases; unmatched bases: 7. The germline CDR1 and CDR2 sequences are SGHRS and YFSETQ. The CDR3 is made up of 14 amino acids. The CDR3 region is CASSQDRGEEPQHF. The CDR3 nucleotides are TGCGCCAGCAGCCAGGACAGGGGTGAAGAGCCCCAGCATTTT. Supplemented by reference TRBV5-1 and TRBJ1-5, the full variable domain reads KAGVTQTPRYLIKTRGQQVTLSCSPISGHRSVSWYQQTPGQGLQFLFEYFSETQRNKGNFPGRFSGRQFSNSRSEMNVSTLELGDSALYLCASSQDRGEEPQHFGDGTRLSIL.